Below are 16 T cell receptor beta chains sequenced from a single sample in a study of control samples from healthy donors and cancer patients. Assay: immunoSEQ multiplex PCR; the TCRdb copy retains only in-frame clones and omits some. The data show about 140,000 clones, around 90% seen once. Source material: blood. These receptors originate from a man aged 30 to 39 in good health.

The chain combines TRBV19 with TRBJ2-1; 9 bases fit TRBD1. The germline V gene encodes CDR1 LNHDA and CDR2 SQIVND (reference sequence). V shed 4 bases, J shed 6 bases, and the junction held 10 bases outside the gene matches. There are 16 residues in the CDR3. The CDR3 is CASSTLGQGSVNEQFF. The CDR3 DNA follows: TGTGCCAGTAGTACCTTGGGACAGGGTTCGGTCAATGAGCAGTTCTTC.

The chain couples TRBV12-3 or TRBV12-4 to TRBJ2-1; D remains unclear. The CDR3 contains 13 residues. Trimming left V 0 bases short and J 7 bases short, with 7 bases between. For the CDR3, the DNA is TGTGCCAGCAGTTTAGCGCTGCCAAATGAGCAGTTCTTC. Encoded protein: CASSLALPNEQFF.

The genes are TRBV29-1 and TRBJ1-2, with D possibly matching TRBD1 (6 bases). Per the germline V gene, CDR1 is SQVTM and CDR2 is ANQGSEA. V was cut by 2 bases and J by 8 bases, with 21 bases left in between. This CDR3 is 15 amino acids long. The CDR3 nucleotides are TGCAGCGTTGAATTCGCACAGGGCCAAGGAAAAGGCTACACCTTC. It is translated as CSVEFAQGQGKGYTF.

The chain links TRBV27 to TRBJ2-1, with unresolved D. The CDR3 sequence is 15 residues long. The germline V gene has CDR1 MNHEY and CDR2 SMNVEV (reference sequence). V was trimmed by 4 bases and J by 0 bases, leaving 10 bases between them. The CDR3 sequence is CASSYTASSYNEQFF. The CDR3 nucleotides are TGTGCCAGCAGTTACACAGCGAGCTCCTACAATGAGCAGTTCTTC.

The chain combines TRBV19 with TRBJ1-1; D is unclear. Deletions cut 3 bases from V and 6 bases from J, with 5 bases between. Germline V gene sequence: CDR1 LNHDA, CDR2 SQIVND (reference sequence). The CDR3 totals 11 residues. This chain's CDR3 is CASSIYAEAFF. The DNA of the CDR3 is TGTGCCAGTAGTATTTACGCTGAAGCTTTCTTT. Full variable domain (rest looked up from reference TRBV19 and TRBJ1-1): DGGITQSPKYLFRKEGQNVTLSCEQNLNHDAMYWYRQDPGQGLRLIYYSQIVNDFQKGDIAEGYSVSREKKESFPLTVTSAQKNPTAFYLCASSIYAEAFFGQGTRLTVV.

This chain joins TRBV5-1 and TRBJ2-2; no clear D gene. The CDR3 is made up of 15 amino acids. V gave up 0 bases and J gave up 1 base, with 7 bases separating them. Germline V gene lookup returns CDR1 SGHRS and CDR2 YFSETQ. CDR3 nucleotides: TGCGCCAGCAGCTTGGGACACCGGAACACCGGGGAGCTGTTTTTT. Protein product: CASSLGHRNTGELFF. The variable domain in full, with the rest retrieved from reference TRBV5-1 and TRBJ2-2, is KAGVTQTPRYLIKTRGQQVTLSCSPISGHRSVSWYQQTPGQGLQFLFEYFSETQRNKGNFPGRFSGRQFSNSRSEMNVSTLELGDSALYLCASSLGHRNTGELFFGEGSRLTVL.

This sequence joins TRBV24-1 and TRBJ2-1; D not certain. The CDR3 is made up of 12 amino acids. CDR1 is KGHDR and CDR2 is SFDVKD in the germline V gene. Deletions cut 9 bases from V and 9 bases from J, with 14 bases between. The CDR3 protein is CATSRSDIEQFF. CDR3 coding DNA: TGTGCCACCTCGCGCTCGGATATTGAGCAGTTCTTC.

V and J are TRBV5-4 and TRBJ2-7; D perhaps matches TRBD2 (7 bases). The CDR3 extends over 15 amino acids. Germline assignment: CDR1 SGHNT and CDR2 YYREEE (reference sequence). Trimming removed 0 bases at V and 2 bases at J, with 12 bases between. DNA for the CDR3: TGTGCCAGCAGCTTGGCGGGGGGCTTGGCCTACGAGCAGTACTTC. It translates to CASSLAGGLAYEQYF.

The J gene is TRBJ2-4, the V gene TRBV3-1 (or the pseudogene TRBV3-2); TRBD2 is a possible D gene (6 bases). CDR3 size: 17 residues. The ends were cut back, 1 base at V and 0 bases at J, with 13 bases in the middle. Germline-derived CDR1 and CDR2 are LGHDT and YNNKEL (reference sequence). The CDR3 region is CASSQVGGEKAKNIQYF. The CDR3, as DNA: TGTGCCAGCAGCCAAGTCGGGGGAGAGAAAGCCAAAAACATTCAGTACTTC.

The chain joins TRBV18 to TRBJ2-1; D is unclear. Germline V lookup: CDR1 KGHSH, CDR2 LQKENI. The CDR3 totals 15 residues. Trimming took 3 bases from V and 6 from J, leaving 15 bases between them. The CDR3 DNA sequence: TGTGCCAGCTCACCTATGGACCCACGAAGCAATGAGCAGTTCTTC. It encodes CASSPMDPRSNEQFF.

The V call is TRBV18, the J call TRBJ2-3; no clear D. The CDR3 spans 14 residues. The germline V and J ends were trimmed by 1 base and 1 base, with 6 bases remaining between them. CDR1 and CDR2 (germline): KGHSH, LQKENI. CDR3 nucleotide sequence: TGTGCCAGCTCACCACTGGGTGGCACAGATACGCAGTATTTT. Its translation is CASSPLGGTDTQYF.

CDR3 sequence: CASSLLTGGAHLYF. The CDR3 DNA reads as TGTGCCAGTAGCCTCCTGACAGGGGGGGCTCATTTATACTTC. The rearrangement links TRBV19 to TRBJ2-7; 9 bases map to TRBD1. J lost 13 bases, V lost 6 bases, and 16 bases had no gene match. CDR1 is LNHDA and CDR2 is SQIVND in the germline V gene (reference sequence). CDR3 length: 14 residues.

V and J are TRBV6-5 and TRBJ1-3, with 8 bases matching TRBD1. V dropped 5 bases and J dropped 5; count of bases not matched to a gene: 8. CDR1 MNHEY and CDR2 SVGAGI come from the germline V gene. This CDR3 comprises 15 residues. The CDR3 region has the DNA TGTGCCAGCAGTCCCCCGGGACAGGTAAGAAACACCATATATTTT. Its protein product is CASSPPGQVRNTIYF.

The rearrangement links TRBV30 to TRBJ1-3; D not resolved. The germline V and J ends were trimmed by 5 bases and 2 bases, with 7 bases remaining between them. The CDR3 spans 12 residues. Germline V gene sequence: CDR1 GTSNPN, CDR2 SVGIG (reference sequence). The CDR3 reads CAWAWAGNTIYF. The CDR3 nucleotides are TGTGCCTGGGCGTGGGCTGGAAACACCATATATTTT.

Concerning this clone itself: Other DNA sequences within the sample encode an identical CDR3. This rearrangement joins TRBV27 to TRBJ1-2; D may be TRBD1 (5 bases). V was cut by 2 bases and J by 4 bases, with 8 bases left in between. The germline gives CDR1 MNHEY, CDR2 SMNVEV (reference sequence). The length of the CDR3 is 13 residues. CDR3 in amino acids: CASSLRQGYGYTF. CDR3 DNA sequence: TGTGCCAGCAGTTTACGGCAGGGCTATGGCTACACCTTC.

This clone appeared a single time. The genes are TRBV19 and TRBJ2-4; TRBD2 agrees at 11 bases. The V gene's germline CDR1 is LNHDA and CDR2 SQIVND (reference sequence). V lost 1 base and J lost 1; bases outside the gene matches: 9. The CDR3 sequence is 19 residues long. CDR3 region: CASSIAVLAGEMAKNIQYF. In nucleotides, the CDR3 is TGTGCCAGTAGTATAGCTGTACTAGCGGGAGAGATGGCCAAAAACATTCAGTACTTC.